This T cell receptor (beta chain) is from a study of identical twins. The CDR3 runs to 14 residues. The germline V and J ends were trimmed by 1 base and 7 bases, with 14 bases remaining between them. Using its own MiXCR run on the 5' RACE reads, TCRdb lists one record per CDR3 protein. The data show approximately 700,000 distinct CDR3 sequences, less than 7% seen once. This clonotype was observed a handful of times. This clonotype originated in a man between 18 and 35 years old in good health. The chain joins TRBV12-3 or TRBV12-4 to TRBJ2-7; D is unresolved. The sequenced material came from naive T cells sorted from blood. In nucleotides, the CDR3 is TGTGCCAGCAGTTTAGACCACCTACCGTGGGAGCAGTACTTC. It encodes CASSLDHLPWEQYF.